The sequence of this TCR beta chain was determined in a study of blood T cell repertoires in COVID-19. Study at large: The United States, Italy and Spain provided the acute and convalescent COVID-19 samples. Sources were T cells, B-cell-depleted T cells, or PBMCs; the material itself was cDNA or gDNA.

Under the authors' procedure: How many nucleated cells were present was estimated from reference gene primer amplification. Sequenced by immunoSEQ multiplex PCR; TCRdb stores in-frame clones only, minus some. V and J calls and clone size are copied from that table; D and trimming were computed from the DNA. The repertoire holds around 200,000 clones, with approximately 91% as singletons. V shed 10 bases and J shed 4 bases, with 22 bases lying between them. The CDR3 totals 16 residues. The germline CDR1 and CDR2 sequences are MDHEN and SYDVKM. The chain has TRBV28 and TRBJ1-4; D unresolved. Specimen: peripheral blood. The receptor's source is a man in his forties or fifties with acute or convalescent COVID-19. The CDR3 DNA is TGTGCCACCGGTCGTGGAGATAGGTGGAATAATGAAAAACTGTTTTTT. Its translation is CATGRGDRWNNEKLFF. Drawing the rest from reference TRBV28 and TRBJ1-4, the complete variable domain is DVKVTQSSRYLVKRTGEKVFLECVQDMDHENMFWYRQDPGLGLRLIYFSYDVKMKEKGDIPEGYSVSREKKERFSLILESASTNQTSMYLCATGRGDRWNNEKLFFGSGTQLSVL.